This entry features one T cell receptor (beta chain) sequence. Its antigen is not identified. A much larger clone lies a single base off, so this may be a read error. This sample is part of a study of T-cell memory formation after mild COVID-19. Study-wide context: TCR clusters were mostly confined to one donor each.

TCRdb called the 5' RACE reads again in MiXCR, with one record for every CDR3 protein. The sample consists of 100,000 to 150,000 distinct CDR3 sequences, roughly 6% of them appearing once. Study-level results: Among CD4+ contracting clones, most were CM and EM, and CD8+ ones EMRA. In pre-infection memory, a portion of responding clones appeared, which suggested that cross-reactive memory joined. Proof of SARS-CoV-2 specificity was absent for the second-wave clones that crested on day 37.

Sample: PBMCs or a T cell subset sorted from them (not recorded which). The clonotype comes from an adult woman who had mild COVID-19 (a few samples of this study predate the infection). Cell type and time point are not known.

The CDR3 here is CASSLGGIAGRQETQYF. The CDR3 bases are TGCGCCAGCAGCTTGGGAGGCATAGCGGGGCGGCAAGAGACCCAGTACTTC. The rearrangement joins TRBV5-1 to TRBJ2-5, with 8 bases fitting TRBD2. Trimming removed 0 bases from V and 2 bases from J; junction bases left unmatched: 9. CDR3 length: 17 amino acids. Germline V gene data show CDR1 as SGHRS and CDR2 as YFSETQ.